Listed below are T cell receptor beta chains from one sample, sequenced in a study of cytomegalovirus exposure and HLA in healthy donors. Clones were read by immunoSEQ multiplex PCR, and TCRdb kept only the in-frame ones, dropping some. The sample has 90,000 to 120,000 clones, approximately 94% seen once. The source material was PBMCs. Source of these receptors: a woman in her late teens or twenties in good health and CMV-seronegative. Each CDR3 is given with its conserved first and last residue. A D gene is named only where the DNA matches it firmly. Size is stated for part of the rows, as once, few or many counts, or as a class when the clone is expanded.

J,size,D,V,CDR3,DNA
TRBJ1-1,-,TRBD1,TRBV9,CASSVRQGGSINTEAFF,TGTGCCAGCAGCGTTCGACAGGGGGGCTCCATAAACACTGAAGCTTTCTTT
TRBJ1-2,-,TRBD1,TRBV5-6,CASSLGQGASYGYTF,TGTGCCAGCAGCTTGGGACAGGGAGCCTCCTATGGCTACACCTTC
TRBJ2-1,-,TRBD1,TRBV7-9,CASSSRDSPNEQFF,TGTGCCAGCAGCAGCCGGGACAGTCCCAATGAGCAGTTCTTC
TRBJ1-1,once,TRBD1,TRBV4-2,CASSPGQGINTEAFF,TGTGCCAGCAGCCCAGGACAGGGGATTAACACTGAAGCTTTCTTT
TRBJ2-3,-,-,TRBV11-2,CASGSPIRHRGTDTQYF,TGTGCCAGCGGATCTCCCATCAGGCACCGTGGCACAGATACGCAGTATTTT
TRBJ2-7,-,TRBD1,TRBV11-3,CASSFGRGQRSEQYF,TGTGCCAGCAGCTTTGGCAGGGGGCAACGGAGCGAGCAGTACTTC
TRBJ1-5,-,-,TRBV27,CDSEGGRSNQPQHF,TGTGACTCCGAAGGGGGTCGCAGCAATCAGCCCCAGCATTTT
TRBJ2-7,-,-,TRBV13,CASSSSSYEQYF,TGTGCCAGCAGCTCGAGCTCCTACGAGCAGTACTTC
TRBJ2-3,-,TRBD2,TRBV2,CASSRTSGRTDTQYF,TGTGCCAGCAGTCGGACTAGCGGACGCACAGATACGCAGTATTTT
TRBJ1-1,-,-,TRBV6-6,CASSLGGEGEAFF,TGTGCCAGCAGCCTAGGCGGGGAAGGAGAAGCTTTCTTT
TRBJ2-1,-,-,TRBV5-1,CASSLPQGSYNEQFF,TGCGCCAGCAGCTTACCGCAGGGTTCCTACAATGAGCAGTTCTTC
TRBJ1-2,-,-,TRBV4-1,CASSQGETGWWNYGYTF,TGCGCCAGCAGCCAAGGAGAGACAGGCTGGTGGAACTATGGCTACACCTTC
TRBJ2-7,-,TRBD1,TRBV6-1,CASRTGGPPYEQYF,TGTGCCAGCAGGACAGGGGGGCCTCCCTACGAGCAGTACTTC
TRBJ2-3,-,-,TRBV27,CASSPHTRRDTQYF,TGTGCCAGCAGCCCTCATACTAGGCGAGATACGCAGTATTTT
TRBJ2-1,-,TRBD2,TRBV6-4,CASSGGSGGFNEQFF,TGTGCCAGCAGTGGGGGTAGCGGGGGTTTCAATGAGCAGTTCTTC
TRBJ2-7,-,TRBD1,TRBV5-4,CASSPQDRTYEQYF,TGTGCCAGCAGCCCCCAGGACAGGACCTACGAGCAGTACTTC
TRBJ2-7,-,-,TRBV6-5,CASSYSRESYEQYF,TGTGCCAGCAGTTACTCTCGGGAATCCTACGAGCAGTACTTC
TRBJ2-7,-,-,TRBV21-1,CASSRSSGAYEQYF,TGTGCCAGCAGCAGGTCTAGCGGGGCCTACGAGCAGTACTTC
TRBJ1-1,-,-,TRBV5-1,CASSSNRRSTEAFF,TGCGCCAGCAGCTCTAATCGAAGGAGCACTGAAGCTTTCTTT
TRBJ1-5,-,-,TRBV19,CASSIILNSVGNQPQHF,TGTGCCAGTAGTATCATACTTAATAGTGTGGGCAATCAGCCCCAGCATTTT
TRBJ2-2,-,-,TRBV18,CATSLRNTGELFF,TGTGCCACGTCTTTGAGGAACACCGGGGAGCTGTTTTTT
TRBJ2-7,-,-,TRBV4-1,CASSPYLRGQGEQYF,TGCGCCAGCAGCCCCTATCTGCGGGGGCAGGGCGAGCAGTACTTC
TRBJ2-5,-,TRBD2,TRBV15,CATSRDLGLGHETQYF,TGTGCCACCAGCAGAGATCTAGGACTAGGGCATGAGACCCAGTACTTC
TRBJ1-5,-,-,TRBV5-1,CASSLDAGKNQPQHF,TGCGCCAGCAGCTTGGATGCGGGTAAGAATCAGCCCCAGCATTTT
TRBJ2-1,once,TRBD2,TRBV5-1,CASRLLMSGGAYNEQFF,TGCGCCAGCCGCCTCTTAATGAGCGGGGGGGCCTACAATGAGCAGTTCTTC
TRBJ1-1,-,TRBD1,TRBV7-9,CASSYDRVGAEAFF,TGTGCCAGCAGCTACGACAGGGTAGGGGCTGAAGCTTTCTTT
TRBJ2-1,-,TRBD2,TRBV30,CAWSVRAGGLNEQFF,TGTGCCTGGAGTGTAAGAGCGGGGGGTCTCAATGAGCAGTTCTTC
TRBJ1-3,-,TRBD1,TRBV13,CASSPGTGAFSGNTIYF,TGTGCCAGCAGCCCGGGGACAGGGGCTTTCTCTGGAAACACCATATATTTT
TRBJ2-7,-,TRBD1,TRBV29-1,CSFRDRDFEQYF,TGCAGCTTCCGGGACAGAGACTTTGAGCAGTACTTC